This TCR beta chain was captured by sequencing in a study of T cells after yellow fever vaccination (dated by TCRdb to the late 2010s). Looking at the study overall: The SMART-Seq v4 Ultra Low Input RNA kit was used to prepare libraries from fractions with low cell numbers. To follow T-cell clones before and after primary and booster YFV17D yellow fever vaccination, bulk TCR alpha and beta repertoires were sequenced over time. Two healthy male donors made up the cohort, one aged 18 to 30 years and the other aged 30 to 39 years. Blood samples were taken at several timepoints before and after primary and secondary immunization, and bulk PBMC replicates and cell subsets were isolated.

The sequencing machine was an Illumina NovaSeq 6000. Synthesis of TCR cDNA relied on 5'RACE template switching, a step that introduced a universal primer site along with unique molecular identifiers. Priming for cDNA synthesis came from both the TCR alpha and TCR beta constant segments. Two PCR steps were used to amplify libraries, with sample barcodes and sequencing adapters being added in the second step. Sequencing of libraries was performed on Illumina HiSeq 2500 (2x100 bp) or NovaSeq (2x150 bp). The authors' pipeline ran thus. Demultiplexing of reads and collapsing into UMI consensus sequences were performed with MIGEC, and V(D)J alignment was carried out with MiXCR. Using edgeR on replicate PBMC samples, clonotypes were called vaccine-responding if FDR was below 0.01 and the log2 fold change was above 5 up to day 15. Each bulk clonotype was labeled CD4 or CD8 based on which sequenced repertoire, CD4 or CD8, contained the clonotype at higher abundance. The public reads were reanalyzed by TCRdb: fastp trimming at Q25, MiXCR alignment, in-frame beta chains only. One record per CDR3 amino acid sequence lists the most common genes and DNA. These V and J calls originate from TCRdb's pipeline instead of the authors' own analysis. The sample yields 250,000 or so distinct CDR3 sequences; 3.6% were counted once. Under 20% of the sample is held by the ten biggest clonotypes.

Study-wide conclusions, independent of this receptor: Because the study included only a couple of donors, the extent to which the findings can be generalized is limited. Most clones expanded after primary vaccination (around 96% of CD4 and roughly 90% of CD8) were re-detected after the booster, suggesting that broad memory maintenance occurred. A small fraction of clonotypes appeared in both the CD4 and CD8 compartments, likely as a result of convergent recombination. Computational filtering was needed because FACS-sorted repertoires could contain abundant contaminating clonotypes from the bulk population. The secondary T-cell response was weaker than the primary response but faster, peaking on day 5 instead of day 15.

From a lookup of the germline V gene, CDR1 and CDR2 are SGHTA and FQGNSA. V loses 5 bases of germline sequence and J loses 3 bases, and the interval between the two ends is 10 bases. Reading from cysteine to phenylalanine, the CDR3 counts 13 amino acids. Of all the DNA, just the CDR3 is kept, 39 bases in frame from base 1. Taken with the paper, the label for treatment or condition translates to: live attenuated yellow fever vaccine strain. At each blood-draw timepoint, two biological replicates of bulk PBMCs were obtained. PBMCs were isolated from peripheral blood using a standard Ficoll-Paque protocol. RNA was extracted with TriZol from bulk PBMCs, CD4 and CD8 fractions, and dextramer-positive and dextramer-negative fractions. This clonotype was seen ten or more times. No cognate antigen has been identified for it. No base quality information exists; no much larger clone differs at one position.

This receptor was taken from a man younger than 35 who received the YFV17D yellow fever vaccine. Sample: PBMCs, taken 15 days after the yellow fever booster vaccination. The chain joins TRBV7-2 to TRBJ1-2, with an unclear D gene assignment. The DNA sequence follows: TGTGCCAGCAGCCTAAGGCATGACTATGGCTACACCTTC. It codes for CASSLRHDYGYTF.